The 9 T cell receptor beta chains presented below share a single source sample, sequenced in a study of cytomegalovirus exposure and HLA in healthy donors. Use of 60 Vbeta and 13 Jbeta primers characterized the PCR. Measured with immunoSEQ multiplex PCR; TCRdb has only the in-frame clones, and not every one. The sample has roughly 98,000 clones; roughly 74% are singletons. Specimen: PBMCs. The receptors were gathered from a woman aged 70-85 years in good health and CMV-seropositive.

This clone was seen a single time. The chain has TRBV13 and TRBJ2-4, with 11 positions matching TRBD2. This CDR3 spans 17 amino acids. V lost 4 bases, J lost 5 bases, and 10 bases stayed unmatched. Germline assignment: CDR1 PRHDT and CDR2 FYEKMQ (reference sequence). The CDR3 reads CASSSFIAGGLENIQYF. The CDR3 DNA sequence: TGTGCCAGCAGCTCCTTCATAGCGGGGGGGCTGGAAAACATTCAGTACTTC. Filled out from reference TRBV13 and TRBJ2-4, the complete variable domain reads AAGVIQSPRHLIKEKRETATLKCYPIPRHDTVYWYQQGPGQDPQFLISFYEKMQSDKGSIPDRFSAQQFSDYHSELNMSSLELGDSALYFCASSSFIAGGLENIQYFGAGTRLSVL.

The CDR3 spells CASTDRGSYEQYF. In DNA form, the CDR3 reads TGTGCCAGCACGGACAGGGGGTCCTACGAGCAGTACTTC. This chain uses TRBV2 with TRBJ2-7, with 10 positions matching TRBD1. Germline V gives CDR1 SNHLY, CDR2 FYNNEI. The CDR3 runs to 13 residues. Trimming took 7 bases from V and 1 from J; bases not matched to a gene: 1.

The sample holds one count of this clone. This rearrangement joins TRBV28 to TRBJ2-3, with 11 bases identical to TRBD2. With V trimmed by 3 bases and J by 5 bases, 7 bases remained unmatched. The CDR3 length is 16 residues. Germline CDR1 and CDR2: MDHEN and SYDVKM. The CDR3 is CASSLKLAGALDTQYF. CDR3 DNA: TGTGCCAGCAGTTTGAAACTAGCGGGGGCCTTAGATACGCAGTATTTT. The full variable domain, with the rest looked up from reference TRBV28 and TRBJ2-3, is DVKVTQSSRYLVKRTGEKVFLECVQDMDHENMFWYRQDPGLGLRLIYFSYDVKMKEKGDIPEGYSVSREKKERFSLILESASTNQTSMYLCASSLKLAGALDTQYFGPGTRLTVL.

The chain couples TRBV27 to TRBJ1-5, with 8 bases fitting TRBD1. The V segment lost 3 bases and the J segment 2 bases; nucleotides outside the gene matches: 3. Germline CDR1 MNHEY, CDR2 SMNVEV (reference sequence). This CDR3 contains 15 residues. As DNA, the CDR3 is TGTGCCAGCAGTTTGTGGACAGGGCGCAATCAGCCCCAGCATTTT. This gives the protein CASSLWTGRNQPQHF.

The chain joins TRBV21-1 to TRBJ2-7; the tabulated D call, TRBD1, remains unverified against the DNA. TRBV21-1 is a pseudogene segment. The CDR3 runs to 18 residues. The CDR3 DNA sequence: TGTGCCAGCAGCAAAGCCTTCGTGGGACAGGGGGAAGTCTACGAGCAGTACTTC. The encoded protein is CASSKAFVGQGEVYEQYF.

The chain employs TRBV25-1 and TRBJ1-2, with D possibly being TRBD1 (6 bases). V was trimmed by 2 bases and J by 5 bases, leaving 24 bases between them. Germline V gene sequence: CDR1 MGHDK, CDR2 SYGVNS. This CDR3 contains 18 residues. The DNA for the CDR3 is TGTGCCAGCAGTGAAAGCGGGGGGCGCGAGGGTTTGGGGTATGGCTACACCTTC. Its translation is CASSESGGREGLGYGYTF.

V and J are TRBV19 and TRBJ1-1; D call uncertain. Trimming cost V 3 bases and J 1 base, with 15 bases left between them. Germline CDR1 is LNHDA and CDR2 is SQIVND (reference sequence). This CDR3 has 16 residues. As DNA, the CDR3 is TGTGCCAGTAGTATTAAGTCGACATCTAAGAACACTGAAGCTTTCTTT. Translation gives CASSIKSTSKNTEAFF.

The chain links TRBV10-3 to TRBJ1-3, with a weak D call TRBD1 (6 bases). The CDR3 consists of 14 residues. Trimming cost V 7 bases and J 1 base, with 11 bases left between them. From germline, CDR1 is ENHRY and CDR2 SYGVKD. The CDR3 nucleotides read TGTGCCATCATTTCAGGGGCGTCTGGAAACACCATATATTTT. It translates to CAIISGASGNTIYF.

The genes are TRBV9 and TRBJ2-3; possibly TRBD2 for D (7 bases). The V gene's germline CDR1 is SGDLS and CDR2 YYNGEE. This CDR3 is built from 14 residues. V was clipped by 4 bases and J by 5 bases, with 14 bases between them. The DNA for the CDR3 is TGTGCCAGCAGCTGGAGGGGGGGGATAGATACGCAGTATTTT. It specifies CASSWRGGIDTQYF.